This T cell receptor (beta chain) was identified in a study of T cell clones after liver transplantation. Study as a whole: HCV positivity affected three of eight recipients; the rest lacked autoimmune or viral indications. Timepoints were pre-transplant, pre-withdrawal, and after withdrawal was completed or failed.

To note about this clone: Its target is unknown.

Study observations and caveats: Compared with third party-reactive sequences, donor-reactive ones declined more, independent of withdrawal success. In most of the 8 subjects, circulating graft-donor-reactive CD4 TCRbeta sequences fell significantly after transplant.

Measured with immunoSEQ multiplex PCR; TCRdb has only the in-frame clones, and not every one. The data hold about 20,000 clones, with about 83% observed a single time. The CDR3 consists of 13 residues. Trimming removed 5 bases at V and 3 bases at J, with 10 bases between. CDR1 and CDR2 from the germline V gene are LNHDA and SQIVND (reference sequence). This receptor was obtained from a human patient who received a liver transplant. The T cells may come from the graft donor. The sequences come from CD8+ T cells from blood, collected approximately 52 months after liver transplant. The chain couples TRBV19 to TRBJ1-2; no clear D. In nucleotides, the CDR3 is TGTGCCAGTAGTCCCGGTCCTCACTATGGCTACACCTTC. The encoded protein is CASSPGPHYGYTF.